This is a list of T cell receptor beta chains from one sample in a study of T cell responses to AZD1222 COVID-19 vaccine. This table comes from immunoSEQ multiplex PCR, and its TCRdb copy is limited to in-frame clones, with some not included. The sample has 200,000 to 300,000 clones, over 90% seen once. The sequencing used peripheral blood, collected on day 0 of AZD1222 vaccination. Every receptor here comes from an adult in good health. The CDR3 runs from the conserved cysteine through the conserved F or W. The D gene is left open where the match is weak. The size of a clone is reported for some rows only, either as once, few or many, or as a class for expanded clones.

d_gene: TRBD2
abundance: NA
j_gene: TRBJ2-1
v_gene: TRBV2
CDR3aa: CASSGLAGANEQFF
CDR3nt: TGTGCCAGCAGTGGTCTAGCGGGAGCAAATGAGCAGTTCTTC

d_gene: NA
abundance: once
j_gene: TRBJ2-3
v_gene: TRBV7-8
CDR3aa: CASSLDGGRTDTQYF
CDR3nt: TGTGCCAGCAGCTTAGACGGGGGCCGCACAGATACGCAGTATTTT

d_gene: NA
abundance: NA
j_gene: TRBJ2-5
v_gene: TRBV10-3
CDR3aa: CAISEPLTRETQYF
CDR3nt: TGTGCCATCAGTGAACCCCTAACCCGGGAGACCCAGTACTTC

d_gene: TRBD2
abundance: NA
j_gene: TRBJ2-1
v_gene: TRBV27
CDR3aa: CASSRREGNEQFF
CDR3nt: TGTGCCAGCAGCCGGCGGGAGGGGAATGAGCAGTTCTTC

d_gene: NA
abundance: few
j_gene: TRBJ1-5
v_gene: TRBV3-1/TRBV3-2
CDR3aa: CASSQERNQPQHF
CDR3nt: TGTGCCAGCAGCCAAGAACGCAATCAGCCCCAGCATTTT

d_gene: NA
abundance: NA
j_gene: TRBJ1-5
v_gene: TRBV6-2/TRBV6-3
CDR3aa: CASSYSGAQHF
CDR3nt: TGTGCCAGCAGTTACTCCGGGGCCCAGCATTTT

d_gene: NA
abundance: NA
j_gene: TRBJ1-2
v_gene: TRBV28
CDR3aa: CASSLGRSFGGYTF
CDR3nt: TGTGCCAGCAGTTTAGGACGTAGCTTTGGGGGCTACACCTTC

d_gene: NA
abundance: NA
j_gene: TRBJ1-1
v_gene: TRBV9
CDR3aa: CASSLYSNTEAFF
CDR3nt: TGTGCCAGCAGCTTATACTCGAACACTGAAGCTTTCTTT

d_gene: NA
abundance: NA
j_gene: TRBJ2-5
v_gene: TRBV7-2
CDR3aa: CASSLGGWLDQETQYF
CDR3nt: TGTGCCAGCAGCTTAGGAGGGTGGCTAGACCAAGAGACCCAGTACTTC

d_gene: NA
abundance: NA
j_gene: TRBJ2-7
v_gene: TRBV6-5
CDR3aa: CASSSPGRLDEQYF
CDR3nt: TGTGCCAGCAGTTCCCCCGGGAGATTAGACGAGCAGTACTTC

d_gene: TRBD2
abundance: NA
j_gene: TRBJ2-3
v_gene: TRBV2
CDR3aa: CASSGLLAGGSDTQYF
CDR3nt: TGTGCCAGCAGTGGGCTACTAGCGGGAGGTTCAGATACGCAGTATTTT

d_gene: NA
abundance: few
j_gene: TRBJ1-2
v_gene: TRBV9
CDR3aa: CASSVGGRNGYTF
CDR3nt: TGTGCCAGCAGCGTAGGGGGGCGGAATGGCTACACCTTC

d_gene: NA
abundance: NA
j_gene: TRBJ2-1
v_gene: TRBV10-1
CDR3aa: CASSESGPLEQFF
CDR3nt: TGCGCCAGCAGTGAGTCCGGGCCCCTTGAGCAGTTCTTC

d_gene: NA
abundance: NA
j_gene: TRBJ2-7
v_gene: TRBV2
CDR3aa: CASKRMAGQSSYEQYF
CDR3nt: TGTGCCAGCAAGAGGATGGCGGGGCAAAGCTCCTACGAGCAGTACTTC

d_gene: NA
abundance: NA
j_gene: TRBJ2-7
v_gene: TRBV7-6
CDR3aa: CASSLDRVREPYEQYF
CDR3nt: TGTGCCAGCAGCTTAGACAGGGTGCGGGAGCCCTACGAGCAGTACTTC

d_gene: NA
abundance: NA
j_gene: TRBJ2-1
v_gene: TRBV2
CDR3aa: CASNRRITRTREQFF
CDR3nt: TGTGCCAGCAATCGACGGATCACCCGGACGCGGGAGCAGTTCTTC

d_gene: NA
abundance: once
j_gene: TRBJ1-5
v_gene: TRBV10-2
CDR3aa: CASSESPSNQPQHF
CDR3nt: TGCGCCAGCAGTGAGTCGCCTAGCAATCAGCCCCAGCATTTT

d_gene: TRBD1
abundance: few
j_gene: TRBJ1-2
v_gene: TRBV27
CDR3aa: CASSLYIRDGRDRGSYGYTF
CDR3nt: TGTGCCAGCAGTTTATACATCCGAGACGGCCGGGACAGGGGTAGTTATGGCTACACCTTC

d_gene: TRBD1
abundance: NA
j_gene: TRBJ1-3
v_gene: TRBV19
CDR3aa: CASTTLDRVYSGNTIYF
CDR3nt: TGTGCCAGTACCACCCTTGACAGGGTTTACTCTGGAAACACCATATATTTT

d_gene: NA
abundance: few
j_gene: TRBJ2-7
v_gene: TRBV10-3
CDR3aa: CAISDSGGSGEQYF
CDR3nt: TGTGCCATCAGTGATTCAGGAGGGAGTGGCGAGCAGTACTTC

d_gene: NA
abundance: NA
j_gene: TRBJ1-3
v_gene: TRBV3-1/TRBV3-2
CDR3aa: CASSQDGRVAGNTIYF
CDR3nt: TGTGCCAGCAGCCAAGATGGGAGGGTTGCTGGAAACACCATATATTTT

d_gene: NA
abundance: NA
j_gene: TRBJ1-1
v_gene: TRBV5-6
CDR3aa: CASSLARGRTEAFF
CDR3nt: TGTGCCAGCAGCTTGGCCAGGGGTAGGACTGAAGCTTTCTTT

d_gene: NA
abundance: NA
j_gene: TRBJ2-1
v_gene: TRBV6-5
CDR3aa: CASSYESSYNEQFF
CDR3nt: TGTGCCAGCAGTTATGAAAGCTCCTACAATGAGCAGTTCTTC

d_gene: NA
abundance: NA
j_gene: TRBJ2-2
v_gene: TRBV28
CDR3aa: CASSSNREGTGELFF
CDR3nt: TGTGCCAGCAGTTCAAACAGGGAAGGCACCGGGGAGCTGTTTTTT

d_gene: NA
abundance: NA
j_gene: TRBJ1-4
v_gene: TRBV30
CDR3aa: CAWSMDKWDEKLFF
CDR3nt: TGTGCCTGGAGTATGGACAAATGGGATGAAAAACTGTTTTTT

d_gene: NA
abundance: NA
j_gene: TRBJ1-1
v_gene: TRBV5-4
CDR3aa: CASSLALGGGATEAFF
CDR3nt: TGTGCCAGCAGCTTGGCCCTTGGAGGGGGGGCGACTGAAGCTTTCTTT

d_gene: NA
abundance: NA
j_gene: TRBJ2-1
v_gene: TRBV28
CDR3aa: CASLRAGKGNEQFF
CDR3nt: TGTGCCAGTCTCAGGGCAGGGAAAGGAAATGAGCAGTTCTTC

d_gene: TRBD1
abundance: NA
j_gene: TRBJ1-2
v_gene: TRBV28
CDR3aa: CASSPPGQGYGYTF
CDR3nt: TGTGCCAGCAGTCCCCCGGGACAGGGATATGGCTACACCTTC

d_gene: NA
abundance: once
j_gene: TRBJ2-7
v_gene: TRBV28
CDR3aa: CASSLGGGYEQYF
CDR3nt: TGTGCCAGCAGTTTAGGAGGGGGCTACGAGCAGTACTTC

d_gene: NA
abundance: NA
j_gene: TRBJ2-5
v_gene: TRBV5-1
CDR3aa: CASSLGAGQETQYF
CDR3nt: TGCGCCAGCAGCTTGGGGGCAGGTCAAGAGACCCAGTACTTC

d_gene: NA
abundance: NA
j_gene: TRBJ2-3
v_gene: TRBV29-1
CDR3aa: CSVPGTDTQYF
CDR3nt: TGCAGCGTTCCAGGAACAGATACGCAGTATTTT

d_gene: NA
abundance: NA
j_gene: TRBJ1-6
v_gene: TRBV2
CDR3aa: CASSEKAGGYSPLHF
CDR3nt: TGTGCCAGCAGTGAAAAAGCAGGAGGGTATTCACCCCTCCACTTT

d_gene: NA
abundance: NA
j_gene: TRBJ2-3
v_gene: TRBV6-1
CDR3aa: CASSEALVRQSQYF
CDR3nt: TGTGCCAGCAGTGAAGCGCTAGTCAGACAGTCGCAGTATTTT

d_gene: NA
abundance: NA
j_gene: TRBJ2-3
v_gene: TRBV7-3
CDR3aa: CASSLTDDSTDTQYF
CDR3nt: TGTGCCAGCAGCTTAACGGACGATAGCACAGATACGCAGTATTTT

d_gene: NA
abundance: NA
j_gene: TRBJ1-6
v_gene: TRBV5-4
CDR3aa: CASSLTGVSNSPLHF
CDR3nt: TGTGCCAGCAGCCTAACCGGAGTCTCCAATTCACCCCTCCACTTT

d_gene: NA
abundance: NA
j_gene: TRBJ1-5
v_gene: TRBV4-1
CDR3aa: CASSQGDQPQHF
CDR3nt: TGCGCCAGCAGCCAGGGCGATCAGCCCCAGCATTTT

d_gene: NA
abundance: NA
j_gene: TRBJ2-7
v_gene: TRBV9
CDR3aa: CASSVEPGAEQYF
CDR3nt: TGTGCCAGCAGCGTAGAACCAGGGGCCGAGCAGTACTTC

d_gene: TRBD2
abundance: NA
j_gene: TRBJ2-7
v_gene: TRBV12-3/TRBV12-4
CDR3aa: CASSLGLAYEQYF
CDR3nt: TGTGCCAGCAGCCTGGGACTAGCCTACGAGCAGTACTTC

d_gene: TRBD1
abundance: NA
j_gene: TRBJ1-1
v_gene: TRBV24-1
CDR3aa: CATIKGATEAFF
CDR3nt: TGTGCCACTATCAAGGGGGCCACTGAAGCTTTCTTT

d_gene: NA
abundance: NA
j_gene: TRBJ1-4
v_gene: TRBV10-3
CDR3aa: CAISASREVGKLFF
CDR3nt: TGTGCCATCAGTGCTAGCCGGGAGGTGGGAAAACTGTTTTTT

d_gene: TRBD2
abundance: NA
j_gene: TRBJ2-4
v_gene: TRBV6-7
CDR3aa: CASSYSLLYGTSGNLAKNIQYF
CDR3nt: TGTGCCAGCAGTTACTCATTGTTATACGGGACTAGCGGGAATCTGGCCAAAAACATTCAGTACTTC

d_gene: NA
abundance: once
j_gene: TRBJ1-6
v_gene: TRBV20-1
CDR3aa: CSASRDRNSSPLHF
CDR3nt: TGCAGTGCTAGTAGGGACCGCAATAGTTCACCCCTCCACTTT

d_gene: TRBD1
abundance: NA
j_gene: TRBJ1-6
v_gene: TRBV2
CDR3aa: CASRVFTGGSLNSPLHF
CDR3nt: TGTGCCAGCAGAGTCTTTACAGGGGGCTCCCTAAATTCACCCCTCCACTTT

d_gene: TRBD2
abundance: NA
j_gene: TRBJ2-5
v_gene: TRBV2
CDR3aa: CASSHRPGLAGPLSESQYF
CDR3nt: TGTGCCAGCAGTCATCGCCCGGGACTAGCGGGCCCACTGTCTGAGTCCCAGTACTTC

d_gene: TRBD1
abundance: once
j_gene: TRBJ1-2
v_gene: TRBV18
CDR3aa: CASSPQQGSNYGYTF
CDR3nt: TGTGCCAGCTCACCGCAACAGGGGTCTAACTATGGCTACACCTTC

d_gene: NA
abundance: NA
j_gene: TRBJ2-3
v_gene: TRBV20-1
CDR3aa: CSASVTPRGEDTQYF
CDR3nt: TGCAGTGCTAGTGTGACTCCGCGCGGCGAAGATACGCAGTATTTT

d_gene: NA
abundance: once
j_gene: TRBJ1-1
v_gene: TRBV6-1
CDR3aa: CASSEEASTEAFF
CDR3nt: TGTGCCAGCAGTGAAGAAGCGAGCACTGAAGCTTTCTTT

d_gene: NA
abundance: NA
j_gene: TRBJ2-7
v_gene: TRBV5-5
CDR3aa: CASREIQGTYEQYF
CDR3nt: TGTGCCAGCAGGGAAATACAGGGTACCTACGAGCAGTACTTC

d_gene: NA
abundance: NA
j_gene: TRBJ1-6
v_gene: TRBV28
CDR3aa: CASSQGGQLNNSPLHF
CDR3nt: TGTGCCAGCAGTCAAGGGGGGCAGTTAAATAATTCACCCCTCCACTTT

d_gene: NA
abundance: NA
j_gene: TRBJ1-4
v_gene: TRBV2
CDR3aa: CASSEASGLAFEKLFF
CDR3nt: TGTGCCAGCAGTGAAGCTTCGGGTCTCGCATTTGAAAAACTGTTTTTT

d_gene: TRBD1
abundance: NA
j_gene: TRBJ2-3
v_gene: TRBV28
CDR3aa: CASSSGQAPSAQYF
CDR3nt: TGTGCCAGCAGTTCGGGACAGGCCCCCTCGGCGCAGTATTTT

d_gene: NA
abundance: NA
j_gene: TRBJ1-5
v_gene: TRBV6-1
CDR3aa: CASSDEGNQPQHF
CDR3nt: TGTGCCAGCAGTGATGAGGGCAATCAGCCCCAGCATTTT